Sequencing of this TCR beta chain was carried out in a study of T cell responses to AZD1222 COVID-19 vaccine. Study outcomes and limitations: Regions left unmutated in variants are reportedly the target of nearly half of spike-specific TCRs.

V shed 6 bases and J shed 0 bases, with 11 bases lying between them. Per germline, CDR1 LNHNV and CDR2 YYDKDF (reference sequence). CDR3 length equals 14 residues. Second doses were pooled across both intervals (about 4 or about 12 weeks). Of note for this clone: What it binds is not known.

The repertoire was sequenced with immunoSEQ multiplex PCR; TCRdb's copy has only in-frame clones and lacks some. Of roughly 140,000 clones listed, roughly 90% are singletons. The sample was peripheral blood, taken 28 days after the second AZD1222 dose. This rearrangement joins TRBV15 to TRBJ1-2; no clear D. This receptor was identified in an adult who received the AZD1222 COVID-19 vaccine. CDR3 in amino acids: CATSMQAANYGYTF. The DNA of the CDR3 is TGTGCCACCAGTATGCAGGCGGCTAACTATGGCTACACCTTC.